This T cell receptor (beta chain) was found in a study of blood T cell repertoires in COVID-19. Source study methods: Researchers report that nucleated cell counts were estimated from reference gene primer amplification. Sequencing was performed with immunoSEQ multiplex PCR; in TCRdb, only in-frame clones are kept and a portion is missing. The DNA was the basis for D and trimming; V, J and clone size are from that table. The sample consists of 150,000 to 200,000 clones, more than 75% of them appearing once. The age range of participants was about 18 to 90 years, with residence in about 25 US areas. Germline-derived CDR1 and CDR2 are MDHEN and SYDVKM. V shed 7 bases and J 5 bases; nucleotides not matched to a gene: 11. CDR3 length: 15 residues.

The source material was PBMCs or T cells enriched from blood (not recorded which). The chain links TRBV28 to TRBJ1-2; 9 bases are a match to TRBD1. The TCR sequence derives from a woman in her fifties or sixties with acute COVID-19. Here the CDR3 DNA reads TGTGCCAGCAAAACAGGGGGGACAGGGATATATGGCTACACCTTC. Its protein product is CASKTGGTGIYGYTF.